The present TCR beta chain was sequenced within a study of blood T cell repertoires in COVID-19. Study-level information: Acute-phase and convalescent COVID-19 samples originated in the United States, Italy and Spain.

Measured with immunoSEQ multiplex PCR; TCRdb has only the in-frame clones, and not every one. The top ten hold 11% of the sample, which has roughly 260,000 clones, about 88% seen once. This clone has a single count. CDR1 SGDLS and CDR2 YYNGEE come from the germline V gene. The CDR3 has 13 amino acids. The V end was cut by 0 bases, the J end by 7 bases, with 10 bases between. The V call is TRBV9, the J call TRBJ1-2; D is ambiguous. This TCR was recovered from a woman between 25 and 40 years old with COVID-19, enrolled during active disease. Material for sequencing was peripheral blood. The CDR3 is CASSVGSDAGYTF. As DNA, the CDR3 is TGTGCCAGCAGCGTAGGTTCAGATGCTGGCTACACCTTC.